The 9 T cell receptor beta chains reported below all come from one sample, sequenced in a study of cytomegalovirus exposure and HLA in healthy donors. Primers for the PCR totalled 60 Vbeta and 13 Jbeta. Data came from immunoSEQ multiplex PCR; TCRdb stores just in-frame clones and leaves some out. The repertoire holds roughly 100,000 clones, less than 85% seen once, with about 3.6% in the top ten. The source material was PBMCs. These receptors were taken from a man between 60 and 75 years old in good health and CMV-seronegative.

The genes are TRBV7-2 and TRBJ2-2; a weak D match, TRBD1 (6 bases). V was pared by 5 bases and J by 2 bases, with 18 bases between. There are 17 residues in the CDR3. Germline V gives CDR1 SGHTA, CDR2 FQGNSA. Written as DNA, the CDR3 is TGTGCCAGCAGCGATCATCGGGACAATTCAAACACCGGGGAGCTGTTTTTT. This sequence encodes CASSDHRDNSNTGELFF.

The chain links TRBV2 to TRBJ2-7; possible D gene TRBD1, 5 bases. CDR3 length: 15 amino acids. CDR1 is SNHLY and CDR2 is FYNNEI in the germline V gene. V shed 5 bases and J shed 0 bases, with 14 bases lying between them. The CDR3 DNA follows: TGTGCCAGCAGTCGACAGTCCCTGGGCTCCTACGAGCAGTACTTC. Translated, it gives CASSRQSLGSYEQYF.

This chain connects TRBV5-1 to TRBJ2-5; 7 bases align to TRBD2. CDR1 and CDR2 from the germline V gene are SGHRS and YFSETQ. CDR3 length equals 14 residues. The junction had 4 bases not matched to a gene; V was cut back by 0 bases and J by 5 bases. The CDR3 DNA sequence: TGCGCCAGCAGCTTGGTTGCGGGAGAGGAGACCCAGTACTTC. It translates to CASSLVAGEETQYF.

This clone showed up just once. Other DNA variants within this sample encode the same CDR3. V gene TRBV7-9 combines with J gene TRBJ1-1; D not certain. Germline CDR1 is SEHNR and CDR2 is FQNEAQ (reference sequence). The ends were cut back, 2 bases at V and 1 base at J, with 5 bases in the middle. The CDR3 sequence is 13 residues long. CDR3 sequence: CASSLNRNTEAFF. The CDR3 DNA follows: TGTGCCAGCAGCTTAAATAGGAACACTGAAGCTTTCTTT.

CDR3 loop: CASSLGGLNTQYF. CDR3 in DNA: TGTGCCAGCAGTTTAGGAGGGTTAAATACGCAGTATTTT. The chain combines TRBV28 with TRBJ2-3; TRBD2 might be the D (6 bases). CDR1 and CDR2 from the germline V gene are MDHEN and SYDVKM. CDR3 size: 13 residues. V gave up 2 bases and J gave up 7 bases, with 10 bases separating them. Combining the CDR3 with reference TRBV28 and TRBJ2-3 gives the whole variable domain DVKVTQSSRYLVKRTGEKVFLECVQDMDHENMFWYRQDPGLGLRLIYFSYDVKMKEKGDIPEGYSVSREKKERFSLILESASTNQTSMYLCASSLGGLNTQYFGPGTRLTVL.

The CDR3 DNA is TGCGCCAGCAGCTTGACTAGCGGGGGTGGAAGTGAGCAGTTCTTC. Its protein product is CASSLTSGGGSEQFF. The chain has TRBV5-1 and TRBJ2-1; 11 nucleotides match TRBD2. Germline V gives CDR1 SGHRS, CDR2 YFSETQ. Trimming removed 1 base from V and 9 bases from J; junction bases left unmatched: 6. The CDR3 length is 15 residues.

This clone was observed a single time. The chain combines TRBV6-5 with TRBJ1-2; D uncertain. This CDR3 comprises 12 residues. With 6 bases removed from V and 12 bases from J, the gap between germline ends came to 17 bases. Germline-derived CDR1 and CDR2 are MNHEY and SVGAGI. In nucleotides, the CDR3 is TGTGCCAGCAGCTCTAGACCAGCTACCCACACCTTC. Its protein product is CASSSRPATHTF.

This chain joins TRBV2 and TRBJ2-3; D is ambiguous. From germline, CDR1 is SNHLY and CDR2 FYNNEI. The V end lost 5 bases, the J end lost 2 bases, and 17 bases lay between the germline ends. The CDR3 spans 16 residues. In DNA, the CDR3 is TGTGCCAGCAGTCCGAACCCCGCCGGGTCCACAGATACGCAGTATTTT. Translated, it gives CASSPNPAGSTDTQYF. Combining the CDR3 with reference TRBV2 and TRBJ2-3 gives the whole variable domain EPEVTQTPSHQVTQMGQEVILRCVPISNHLYFYWYRQILGQKVEFLVSFYNNEISEKSEIFDDQFSVERPDGSNFTLKIRSTKLEDSAMYFCASSPNPAGSTDTQYFGPGTRLTVL.

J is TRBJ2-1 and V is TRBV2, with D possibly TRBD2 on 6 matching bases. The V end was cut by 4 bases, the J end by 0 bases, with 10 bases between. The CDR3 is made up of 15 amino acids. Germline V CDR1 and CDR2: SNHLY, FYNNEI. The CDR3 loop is CASSGGESSYNEQFF. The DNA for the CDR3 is TGTGCCAGCAGTGGGGGGGAGAGCTCCTACAATGAGCAGTTCTTC.